The text below deals with one T cell receptor (beta chain). The germline V gene encodes CDR1 ENHRY and CDR2 SYGVKD. The V end lost 6 bases, the J end lost 0 bases, and 10 bases lay between the germline ends. The CDR3 sequence is 14 residues long. This sample is part of a study of blood T cell repertoires in COVID-19. Study in general: Acute-phase and convalescent COVID-19 samples originated in the United States, Italy and Spain.

Profiled with immunoSEQ multiplex PCR; TCRdb holds only in-frame clones, not every one. The table has 250,000 or so clones, about 91% seen once. The sequence derives from a woman in her thirties or forties who had recovered from COVID-19. The chain is built from TRBV10-3 and TRBJ2-3; D is unclear. The sequenced sample consisted of peripheral blood. CDR3 region: CAIRARSSTDTQYF. The CDR3 DNA is TGTGCCATCAGAGCGAGGTCTAGCACAGATACGCAGTATTTT.